The sample holds many counts of the clone carrying this T cell receptor (beta chain). The target antigen is unknown. These data are taken from a study of T-cell memory formation after mild COVID-19. The wider study: For the most part, TCR clusters were specific to one donor.

TCRdb re-derived calls from the 5' RACE reads in MiXCR, one entry per CDR3 protein. Of about 360,000 distinct CDR3 sequences in the sample, roughly 14% were seen once. General study findings and limits: Clones that contracted from day 15 to 85 were balanced CD4/CD8, while later expanders leaned CD4+. Whether day 37 second-wave clones are SARS-CoV-2-specific was not confirmed. Several responding clones turned up in pre-infection memory, indicating that cross-reactive memory may have taken part.

The clonotype was recovered from a young man who had mild COVID-19 (a few samples of this study predate the infection). Cell type and time point are not known. Sequencing was carried out using PBMCs or a T cell subset sorted from them (not recorded which).

The CDR3, as DNA: TGTGCCAGCAGACCCGGACTAGCGGGGCCCTACGAGCAGTACTTC. This sequence encodes CASRPGLAGPYEQYF. This rearrangement joins TRBV7-8 to TRBJ2-7; 12 bases map to TRBD2. The V gene's germline CDR1 is SGHVS and CDR2 FQNEAQ. V lost 6 bases, J lost 2 bases, and 5 bases stayed unmatched. The length of the CDR3 is 15 residues.